One and the same sample provided the 3 T cell receptor beta chains below, sequenced in a study of T cells in Graves' hyperthyroidism and ophthalmopathy. Regions amplified from RNA transcripts were the TCR beta CDR3 regions. First-round RT-PCR of the TCR CDR3 relied on the HTBI primer set. TCRdb ran MiXCR on the multiplex PCR reads and lists one entry per CDR3 protein. This sample has roughly 750,000 distinct CDR3 sequences, with 16% found just once. Sequencing was performed on blood. The receptor set was obtained from a man in his late teens or twenties with Graves' hyperthyroidism.

Details on this clonotype: A much larger clone differs by one base, so this may be a read error. This chain links TRBV5-6 with TRBJ2-7, with 9 bases matching TRBD1. Germline V gene sequence: CDR1 SGHDT, CDR2 YYEEEE. CDR3 size: 15 residues. The CDR3 loop is CASSKGQGAAWGAHF. CDR3 bases: TGTGCCAGCAGCAAGGGACAGGGTGCGGCCTGGGGAGCGCACTTC.

This clonotype was detected only a few times. This chain joins TRBV5-1 and TRBJ2-1; D remains unclear. This CDR3 is 18 amino acids long. Germline V gives CDR1 SGHRS, CDR2 YFSETQ. The V end was cut by 0 bases, the J end by 6 bases, with 22 bases between. In DNA, the CDR3 is TGCGCCAGCAGCTTGGGACCGGCTGCCTCACAGTTACGCAATGAGCAGTTCTTC. As protein: CASSLGPAASQLRNEQFF.

This clonotype appeared a few times. J is TRBJ2-7 and V is TRBV6-1; no firm D call. The CDR3 covers 14 residues. The V gene's germline CDR1 is MNHNS and CDR2 SASEGT. V lost 5 bases to trimming and J lost 2 bases, with 13 bases between them. The CDR3: CASSLDGNAYEQYF. The CDR3 nucleotides read TGTGCCAGCAGTTTAGACGGAAACGCCTACGAGCAGTACTTC.